The sequence of this T cell receptor (beta chain) was determined in a study of CD8 T cells in Susac syndrome. The count of this clonotype is one. Reverse transcription used about 0.45 to 1 ug RNA and random hexamers. TCRdb recomputed calls from the immunoSEQ multiplex PCR reads with MiXCR, one row per CDR3 protein. The table includes 95,000 to 150,000 distinct CDR3 sequences, 96% detected once. V was clipped by 5 bases and J by 7 bases, with 12 bases between them. The germline CDR1 and CDR2 sequences are SQVTM and ANQGSEA. The CDR3 has 12 residues. What was sequenced was CD4+ T cells from PBMCs. This clonotype originated in a human donor with Susac syndrome. The J gene is TRBJ2-1, the V gene TRBV29-1; possibly TRBD2 for D (6 bases). CDR3 residues: CSVTGTLNEQFF. The CDR3 region has the DNA TGCAGCGTTACCGGGACTCTTAATGAGCAGTTCTTC.